The T cell receptor (beta chain) under discussion was sequenced for a study of T-cell reconstitution after alpha-beta-depleted transplantation in children. This clonotype came up many times. As it was prepared, the TCRbeta library received unique molecular identifiers. TCRdb re-derived calls from the PCR reads in MiXCR, one entry per CDR3 protein. The table includes approximately 640,000 distinct CDR3 sequences, roughly 17% detected once. The CDR3 length is 14 residues. The V end lost 5 bases, the J end lost 7 bases, and 15 bases lay between the germline ends. Germline V gene sequence: CDR1 SEHNR, CDR2 FQNEAQ (reference sequence).

This chain links TRBV7-9 with TRBJ1-5; D may be TRBD1 (5 bases). This sequence was found in a human donor who donated a stem cell graft to a child with acute myeloid leukemia. The specimen comprised PBMCs from the stem cell graft donor, sampled from the stem cell graft. Written as DNA, the CDR3 is TGTGCCAGCAGCCAGGGAGGGGCCGGGCAGCCCCAGCATTTT. Translating gives CASSQGGAGQPQHF. Drawing the rest from reference TRBV7-9 and TRBJ1-5, the complete variable domain is DTGVSQNPRHKITKRGQNVTFRCDPISEHNRLYWYRQTLGQGPEFLTYFQNEAQLEKSRLLSDRFSAERPKGSFSTLEIQRTEQGDSAMYLCASSQGGAGQPQHFGDGTRLSIL.